The entry below gives a single T cell receptor beta chain sequence along with its context. Its antigen is as yet unknown. The same CDR3 also results from other DNA sequences found in this sample. Trimming stripped 3 bases from V and 1 base from J, with 4 bases between. There are 13 residues in the CDR3. Germline lookup yields CDR1 MNHEY and CDR2 SMNVEV (reference sequence). The sample originates from a study of OX40 agonist ivuxolimab in advanced cancers. Study background: Patients were treated with ivuxolimab, an agonistic anti-OX40 (CD134) antibody. Mean age roughly 65 years, range 23 to 79; about 81% male. The study's findings and limits: At 0.1 to 3.0 mg/kg and by week 6, clonal expansion occurred in CD4+ and CD8+ blood T cells. In CD8+ T cells, expanded clones were on average more numerous than in CD4+.

Sequenced by immunoSEQ multiplex PCR; TCRdb stores in-frame clones only, minus some. This repertoire shows 15,000 to 20,000 clones, just over 70% found once; its top ten account for around 15%. This material consisted of CD4+ or CD8+ T cells sorted from blood, taken in a trial of the OX40 agonist ivuxolimab. The source of this sequence is an adult with an advanced solid tumor such as melanoma, head and neck, liver or kidney cancer. The V call is TRBV27, the J call TRBJ2-1; D unresolved. CDR3 nucleotide sequence: TGTGCCAGCAGTTTGGGTTCCTACAATGAGCAGTTCTTC. This translates into CASSLGSYNEQFF.